The source of this TCR beta chain is a study of T-cell memory formation after mild COVID-19. The overall study: TCR clusters were mostly confined to one donor each.

Worth noting for this clonotype: The antigen is undetermined.

The V gene end was trimmed by 5 bases and the J gene end by 9 bases; junction bases not matched to a gene: 13. CDR1 is SEHNR, CDR2 FQNEAQ, per germline (reference sequence). CDR3 length: 15 amino acids. Regarding the study as a whole: Detection of some responders pre-infection suggested pre-existing cross-reactive memory T cells participated. Largely, contracting CD4+ clones fell within CM and EM, and contracting CD8+ clones within EMRA.

TCR alpha and TCR beta cDNA libraries carrying sample barcodes and UMIs were produced by 5'RACE using constant-segment primers. One entry per CDR3 protein results from TCRdb running MiXCR on the 5' RACE reads. The profile shows about 470,000 distinct CDR3 sequences, approximately 25% of them singletons. This chain connects TRBV7-9 to TRBJ2-1; TRBD2 matches 7 bases. The receptor comes from an adult woman who had mild COVID-19 (a few samples of this study predate the infection). Cell type and time point are not known. Source material: PBMCs or a T cell subset sorted from them (not recorded which). DNA for the CDR3: TGTGCCAGCAGCCGTGGAGTGAGGGAGGGCGGTGAGCAGTTCTTC. This translates into CASSRGVREGGEQFF. Supplemented by reference TRBV7-9 and TRBJ2-1, the full variable domain reads DTGVSQNPRHKITKRGQNVTFRCDPISEHNRLYWYRQTLGQGPEFLTYFQNEAQLEKSRLLSDRFSAERPKGSFSTLEIQRTEQGDSAMYLCASSRGVREGGEQFFGPGTRLTVL.